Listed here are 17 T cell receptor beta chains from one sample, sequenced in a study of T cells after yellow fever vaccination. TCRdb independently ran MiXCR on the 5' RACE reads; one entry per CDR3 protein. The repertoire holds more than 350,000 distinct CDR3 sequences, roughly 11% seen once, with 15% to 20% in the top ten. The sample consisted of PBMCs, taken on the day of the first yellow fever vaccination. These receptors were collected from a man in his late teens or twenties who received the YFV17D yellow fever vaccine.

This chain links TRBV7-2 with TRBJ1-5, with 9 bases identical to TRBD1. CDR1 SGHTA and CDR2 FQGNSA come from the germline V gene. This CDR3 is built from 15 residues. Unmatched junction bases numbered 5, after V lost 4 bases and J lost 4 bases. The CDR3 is CASSSNRGLNQPQHF. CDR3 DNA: TGTGCCAGCAGCTCCAACAGGGGGCTGAATCAGCCCCAGCATTTT.

As DNA, the CDR3 is TGTGCCAGCAGCCAAAATATAAACACTGAAGCTTTCTTT. Translating gives CASSQNINTEAFF. The V call is TRBV5-4, the J call TRBJ1-1; unclear D gene. The germline CDR1 and CDR2 sequences are SGHNT and YYREEE (reference sequence). The V gene lost 4 bases and the J gene lost 2 bases, with 9 bases spanning the gap. The CDR3 covers 13 residues.

The CDR3 bases are TGCAGCGGAGGGGGACAGGGGAACACCGGGGAGCTGTTTTTT. Encoded protein: CSGGGQGNTGELFF. This sequence joins TRBV29-1 and TRBJ2-2, with 9 bases fitting TRBD1. From germline, CDR1 is SQVTM and CDR2 ANQGSEA. The V and J ends lost 7 bases and 1 base, in that order; junction bases with no gene match: 4. This CDR3 has 14 residues.

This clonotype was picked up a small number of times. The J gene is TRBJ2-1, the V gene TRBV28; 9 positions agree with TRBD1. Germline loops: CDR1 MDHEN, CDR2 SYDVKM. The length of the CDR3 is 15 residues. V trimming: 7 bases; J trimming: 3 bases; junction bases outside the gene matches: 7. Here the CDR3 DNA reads TGTGCCAGCACGCTAAGACAGGGGGGCTACAATGAGCAGTTCTTC. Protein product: CASTLRQGGYNEQFF.

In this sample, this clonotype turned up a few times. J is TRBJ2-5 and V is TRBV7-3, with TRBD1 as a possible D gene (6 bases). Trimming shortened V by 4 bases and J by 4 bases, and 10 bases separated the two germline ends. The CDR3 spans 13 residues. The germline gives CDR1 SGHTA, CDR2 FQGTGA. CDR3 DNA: TGTGCCAGCAGCTACGGGACAAGAGAGACCCAGTACTTC. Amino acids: CASSYGTRETQYF.

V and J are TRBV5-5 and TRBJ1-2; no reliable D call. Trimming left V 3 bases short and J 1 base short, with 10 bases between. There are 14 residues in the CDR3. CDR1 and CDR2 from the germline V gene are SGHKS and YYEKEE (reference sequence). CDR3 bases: TGTGCCAGCAGCTCGAGGAGCAGTAACTATGGCTACACCTTC. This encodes CASSSRSSNYGYTF.

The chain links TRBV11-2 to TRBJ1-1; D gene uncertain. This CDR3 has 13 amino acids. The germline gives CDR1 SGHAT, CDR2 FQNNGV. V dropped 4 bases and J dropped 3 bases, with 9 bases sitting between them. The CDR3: CASSSRLDTEAFF. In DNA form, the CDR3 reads TGTGCCAGCAGCTCCCGGCTGGACACTGAAGCTTTCTTT.

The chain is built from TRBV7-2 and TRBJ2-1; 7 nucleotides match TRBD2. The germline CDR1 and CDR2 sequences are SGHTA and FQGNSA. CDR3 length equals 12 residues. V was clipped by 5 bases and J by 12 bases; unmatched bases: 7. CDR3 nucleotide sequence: TGTGCCAGCAGCATTGGACTAGAAGCGCAGTTCTTC. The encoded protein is CASSIGLEAQFF.

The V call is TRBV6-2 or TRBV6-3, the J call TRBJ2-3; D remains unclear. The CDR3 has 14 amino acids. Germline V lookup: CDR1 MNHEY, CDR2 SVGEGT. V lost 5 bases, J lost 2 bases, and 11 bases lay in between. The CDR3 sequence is CASSRTRPTDTQYF. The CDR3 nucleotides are TGTGCCAGCAGTCGGACCCGACCCACAGATACGCAGTATTTT.

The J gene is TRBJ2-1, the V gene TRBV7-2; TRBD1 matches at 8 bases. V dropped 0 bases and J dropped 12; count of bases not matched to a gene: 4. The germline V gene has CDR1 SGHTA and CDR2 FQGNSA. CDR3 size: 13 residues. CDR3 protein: CASSLAQGAVQFF. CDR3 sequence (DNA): TGTGCCAGCAGCTTAGCTCAGGGGGCCGTGCAGTTCTTC. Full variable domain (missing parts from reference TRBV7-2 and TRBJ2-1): GAGVSQSPSNKVTEKGKDVELRCDPISGHTALYWYRQSLGQGLEFLIYFQGNSAPDKSGLPSDRFSAERTGGSVSTLTIQRTQQEDSAVYLCASSLAQGAVQFFGPGTRLTVL.

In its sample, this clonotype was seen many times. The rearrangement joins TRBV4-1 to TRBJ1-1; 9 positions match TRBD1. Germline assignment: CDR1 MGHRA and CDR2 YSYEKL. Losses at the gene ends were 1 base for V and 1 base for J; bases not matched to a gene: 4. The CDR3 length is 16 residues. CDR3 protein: CASSQGGQGPNTEAFF. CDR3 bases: TGCGCCAGCAGCCAAGGGGGACAGGGACCGAACACTGAAGCTTTCTTT.

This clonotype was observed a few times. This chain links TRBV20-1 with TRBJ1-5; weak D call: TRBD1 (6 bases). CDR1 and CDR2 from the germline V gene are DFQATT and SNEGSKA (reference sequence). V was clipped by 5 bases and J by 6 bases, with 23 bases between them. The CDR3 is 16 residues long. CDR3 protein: CSAGTGARTQSQPQHF. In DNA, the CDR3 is TGCAGTGCTGGAACGGGGGCACGGACCCAATCTCAGCCCCAGCATTTT.

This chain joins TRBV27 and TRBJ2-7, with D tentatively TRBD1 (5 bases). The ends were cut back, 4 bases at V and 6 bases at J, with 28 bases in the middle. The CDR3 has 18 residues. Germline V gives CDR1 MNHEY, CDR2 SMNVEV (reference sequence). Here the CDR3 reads CASSSRMALGPVVSEQYF. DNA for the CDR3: TGTGCCAGCAGTTCCCGTATGGCCCTGGGGCCTGTCGTATCCGAGCAGTACTTC.

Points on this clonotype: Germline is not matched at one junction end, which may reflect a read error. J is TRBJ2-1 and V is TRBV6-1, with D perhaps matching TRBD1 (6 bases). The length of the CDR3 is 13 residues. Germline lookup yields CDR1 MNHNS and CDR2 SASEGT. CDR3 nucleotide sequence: TGCCAATCAGGGGCAAGGACCTACAATGAGCAGTTCTTC. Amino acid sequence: CQSGARTYNEQFF.

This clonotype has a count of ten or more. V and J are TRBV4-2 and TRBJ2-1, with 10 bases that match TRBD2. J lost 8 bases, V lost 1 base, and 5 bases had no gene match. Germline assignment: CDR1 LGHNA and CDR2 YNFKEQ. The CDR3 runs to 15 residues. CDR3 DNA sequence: TGTGCCAGCAGCCAAGGAGCGGGGGGGCTTGATGAGCAGTTCTTC. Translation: CASSQGAGGLDEQFF.

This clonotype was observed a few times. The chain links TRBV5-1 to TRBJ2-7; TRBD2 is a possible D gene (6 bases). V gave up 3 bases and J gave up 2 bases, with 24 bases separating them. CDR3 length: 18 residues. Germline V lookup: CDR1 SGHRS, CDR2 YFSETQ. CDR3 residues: CASSSSGQETRPTYEQYF. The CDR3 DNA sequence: TGCGCCAGCAGCTCCTCGGGGCAGGAGACTAGACCTACCTACGAGCAGTACTTC.

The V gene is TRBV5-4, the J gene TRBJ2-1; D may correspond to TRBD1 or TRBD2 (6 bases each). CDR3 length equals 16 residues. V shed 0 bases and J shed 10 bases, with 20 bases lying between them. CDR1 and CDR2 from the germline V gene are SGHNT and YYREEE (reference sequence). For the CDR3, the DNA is TGTGCCAGCAGCTTGGAAGGGACTCTCCCAGGGGACGAGCAGTTCTTC. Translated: CASSLEGTLPGDEQFF.